Listed here are 27 T cell receptor beta chains from one sample, sequenced in a study of T cell responses to AZD1222 COVID-19 vaccine. Produced via immunoSEQ multiplex PCR; TCRdb's table is partial and in-frame only. This sample has some 120,000 clones, with 75% to 95% found just once. The sequences come from peripheral blood, collected on day 0 of AZD1222 vaccination. These receptors originate from an adult in good health.

This rearrangement joins TRBV28 to TRBJ2-1; a possible D gene is TRBD2 (5 bases). The CDR3 consists of 12 residues. From germline, CDR1 is MDHEN and CDR2 SYDVKM. Trimming removed 5 bases at V and 7 bases at J, with 9 bases between. The CDR3 loop reads CASSIGGNEQFF. In nucleotides, the CDR3 is TGTGCCAGCAGTATCGGAGGAAATGAGCAGTTCTTC. Looking up the rest from reference TRBV28 and TRBJ2-1 gives the full variable domain: DVKVTQSSRYLVKRTGEKVFLECVQDMDHENMFWYRQDPGLGLRLIYFSYDVKMKEKGDIPEGYSVSREKKERFSLILESASTNQTSMYLCASSIGGNEQFFGPGTRLTVL.

The chain employs TRBV28 and TRBJ1-2; 11 nucleotides line up with TRBD1. The CDR3 length is 14 residues. V shed 2 bases and J 7 bases; nucleotides not matched to a gene: 3. Per the germline V gene, CDR1 is MDHEN and CDR2 is SYDVKM. The CDR3 loop reads CASSLGTGGSGYTF. The CDR3 region has the DNA TGTGCCAGCAGTTTAGGGACAGGGGGGTCTGGCTACACCTTC.

In this sample, this clone turned up a few times. CDR3 nucleotide sequence: TGCAGCGTTCAGAGCTCCCGCTCCTACGAGCAGTACTTC. Amino acids: CSVQSSRSYEQYF. The V call is TRBV29-1, the J call TRBJ2-7; unclear D gene. The CDR3 covers 13 residues. V lost 5 bases to trimming and J lost 0 bases, with 11 bases between them. CDR1 is SQVTM, CDR2 ANQGSEA, per germline.

As concerns this clone: Other DNA sequences in this specimen translate into the identical CDR3. The V call is TRBV19, the J call TRBJ2-3, with D tentatively TRBD2 (5 bases). Germline V CDR1 and CDR2: LNHDA, SQIVND (reference sequence). The length of the CDR3 is 15 residues. V gave up 6 bases and J gave up 0 bases, with 13 bases separating them. CDR3 region: CASSPRTGSTDTQYF. The CDR3 DNA reads as TGTGCCAGTAGCCCAAGGACTGGGAGCACAGATACGCAGTATTTT.

The V and J genes are TRBV6-4 and TRBJ2-3; TRBD1 matches at 7 bases. The germline V gene encodes CDR1 MRHNA and CDR2 SNTAGT. The CDR3 is made up of 14 amino acids. V shed 4 bases and J 1 base; nucleotides not matched to a gene: 2. The CDR3 here is CASSGQGGTDTQYF. The CDR3 DNA reads TGTGCCAGCAGTGGGCAGGGGGGCACAGATACGCAGTATTTT.

CDR3: CASSSRTGTDEQFF. The CDR3 DNA follows: TGTGCCAGCAGTTCGCGGACAGGGACGGATGAGCAGTTCTTC. This chain links TRBV6-5 with TRBJ2-1; 8 bases map to TRBD1. CDR3 size: 14 residues. Germline V gene lookup returns CDR1 MNHEY and CDR2 SVGAGI. After removal of 4 bases from V and 8 bases from J, the junction contained 7 bases not matched to a gene.

The chain combines TRBV6-5 with TRBJ2-7; 12 positions match TRBD2. CDR3 length equals 15 residues. The ends lost 7 bases at V and 1 base at J; junction bases unmatched: 5. Germline V lookup: CDR1 MNHEY, CDR2 SVGAGI. CDR3 amino acids: CASTQGLAGSYEQYF. The CDR3 DNA sequence: TGTGCCAGCACCCAGGGACTAGCGGGTTCCTACGAGCAGTACTTC.

This rearrangement joins TRBV10-1 to TRBJ2-4; 9 positions agree with TRBD2. CDR3 size: 14 residues. Germline loops: CDR1 WNHNN, CDR2 SYGVQD (reference sequence). V gave up 3 bases and J gave up 7 bases; unmatched junction bases: 4. CDR3 DNA sequence: TGCGCCAGCAGTGACGGGCTAGCGGGGAACATTCAGTACTTC. This encodes CASSDGLAGNIQYF.

This clone was found a few times. The chain recombines TRBV7-8 with TRBJ1-2; weak D call: TRBD1 (6 bases). Trimming shortened V by 1 base and J by 2 bases, and 11 bases separated the two germline ends. Germline V gives CDR1 SGHVS, CDR2 FQNEAQ. This CDR3 is 15 amino acids long. CDR3 loop: CASSLEGGRNYGYTF. CDR3 DNA: TGTGCCAGCAGCTTAGAAGGGGGACGAAACTATGGCTACACCTTC.

The chain combines TRBV28 with TRBJ2-5, with TRBD2 identical over 7 bases. The junction had 15 bases not matched to a gene; V was cut back by 4 bases and J by 4 bases. Per the germline V gene, CDR1 is MDHEN and CDR2 is SYDVKM. CDR3 length equals 17 residues. The CDR3 sequence: CASSSFSYARERETQYF. The CDR3 bases are TGTGCCAGCAGTTCCTTCTCGTACGCGCGGGAGCGAGAGACCCAGTACTTC. The variable domain in full, completed from reference TRBV28 and TRBJ2-5, reads DVKVTQSSRYLVKRTGEKVFLECVQDMDHENMFWYRQDPGLGLRLIYFSYDVKMKEKGDIPEGYSVSREKKERFSLILESASTNQTSMYLCASSSFSYARERETQYFGPGTRLLVL.

The genes are TRBV9 and TRBJ2-3; D remains unclear. Trimming stripped 0 bases from V and 0 bases from J, with 8 bases between. From germline, CDR1 is SGDLS and CDR2 YYNGEE. The CDR3 contains 15 residues. CDR3 protein: CASSVVESSTDTQYF. DNA for the CDR3: TGTGCCAGCAGCGTAGTGGAATCTAGCACAGATACGCAGTATTTT.

The chain couples TRBV18 to TRBJ1-2, with 7 bases that match TRBD1. The V gene end was trimmed by 3 bases and the J gene end by 3 bases; junction bases not matched to a gene: 7. The germline gives CDR1 KGHSH, CDR2 LQKENI. The CDR3 totals 15 residues. This CDR3 is CASSPTGREDYGYTF. CDR3 nucleotides: TGTGCCAGCTCACCGACAGGGAGGGAGGACTATGGCTACACCTTC.

This clone was seen more than once but under ten times. The chain employs TRBV4-1 and TRBJ1-6; TRBD1 matches at 7 bases. The CDR3 runs to 15 residues. Trimming at V came to 0 bases and at J to 9 bases, leaving 5 bases not matched to a gene. CDR1 and CDR2 from the germline V gene are MGHRA and YSYEKL. Here the CDR3 reads CASSQEDRTGSPLHF. As DNA, the CDR3 is TGCGCCAGCAGCCAAGAGGACAGGACGGGTTCACCCCTCCACTTT.

The V and J genes are TRBV30 and TRBJ2-1, with D unclear. In germline, CDR1 is GTSNPN, CDR2 SVGIG (reference sequence). This CDR3 has 13 amino acids. The V gene lost 0 bases and the J gene lost 4 bases, with 7 bases spanning the gap. The CDR3 reads CAWSVGSYNEQFF. The CDR3, as DNA: TGTGCCTGGAGTGTAGGCAGTTACAATGAGCAGTTCTTC.

The chain links TRBV20-1 to TRBJ1-1, with D hard to call. Trimming shortened V by 7 bases and J by 3 bases, and 9 bases separated the two germline ends. CDR1 and CDR2 (germline): DFQATT, SNEGSKA (reference sequence). This CDR3 region has 11 residues. CDR3 nucleotide sequence: TGCAGTGTCAGGCGCGACACTGAAGCTTTCTTT. It yields the protein CSVRRDTEAFF.

The genes are TRBV12-3 or TRBV12-4 and TRBJ2-7; D ambiguous. This CDR3 spans 13 amino acids. Trimming took off 5 bases at V and 3 bases at J, with 11 bases between the two ends. DNA of the CDR3: TGTGCCAGCAGTAGCCTGGGCCGCTACGAGCAGTACTTC. Translating it yields CASSSLGRYEQYF.

This chain connects TRBV5-4 to TRBJ2-3; 9 bases agree with TRBD2. CDR1 and CDR2 (germline): SGHNT, YYREEE (reference sequence). The ends lost 4 bases at V and 2 bases at J; junction bases unmatched: 11. This CDR3 comprises 17 residues. CDR3 nucleotides: TGTGCCAGCAGCCCCGGTACTAGCGGGCGTAACACAGATACGCAGTATTTT. Translation: CASSPGTSGRNTDTQYF.

The chain recombines TRBV10-1 with TRBJ2-7; TRBD1 matches 8 bases. CDR1 and CDR2 from the germline V gene are WNHNN and SYGVQD (reference sequence). The trim removed 6 bases at V and 1 base at J, leaving 8 bases unmatched. There are 15 residues in the CDR3. CDR3: CASSSGTGGSYEQYF. CDR3 DNA: TGCGCCAGCAGCTCCGGGACAGGTGGATCCTACGAGCAGTACTTC.

The chain is built from TRBV6-1 and TRBJ1-6; D unresolved. The CDR3 has 17 residues. Trimming removed 1 base from V and 5 bases from J, with 15 bases in between. Germline V lookup: CDR1 MNHNS, CDR2 SASEGT. The CDR3 DNA reads as TGTGCCAGCAGTGAAGGGTTCGCGGGGATCCATAATTCACCCCTCCACTTT. Translating it yields CASSEGFAGIHNSPLHF.

This chain connects TRBV30 to TRBJ2-1, with 14 bases fitting TRBD2. CDR1 and CDR2 from the germline V gene are GTSNPN and SVGIG (reference sequence). This CDR3 contains 16 residues. The J segment lost 4 bases and the V segment lost 1 base, leaving 3 bases of the junction unmatched. This CDR3 is CAWSGLAGGRYNEQFF. In DNA form, the CDR3 reads TGTGCCTGGAGTGGACTAGCGGGAGGGCGATACAATGAGCAGTTCTTC.

This chain's CDR3 is CASSIPGATGELFF. In DNA form, the CDR3 reads TGTGCCAGTAGTATTCCAGGGGCCACCGGGGAGCTGTTTTTT. V and J are TRBV19 and TRBJ2-2; TRBD1 is a possible D gene (6 bases). V was cut by 3 bases and J by 4 bases, with 9 bases left in between. The CDR3 runs 14 residues. Germline CDR1 LNHDA, CDR2 SQIVND (reference sequence). The full variable domain, in which reference TRBV19 and TRBJ2-2 provide the parts outside the CDR3, is DGGITQSPKYLFRKEGQNVTLSCEQNLNHDAMYWYRQDPGQGLRLIYYSQIVNDFQKGDIAEGYSVSREKKESFPLTVTSAQKNPTAFYLCASSIPGATGELFFGEGSRLTVL.

This rearrangement joins TRBV2 to TRBJ2-3; D is uncertain. CDR3 length: 11 residues. In germline, CDR1 is SNHLY, CDR2 FYNNEI. Trimming removed 4 bases from V and 4 bases from J, with 3 bases in between. This CDR3 is CASSVSDTQYF. The CDR3 DNA follows: TGTGCCAGCAGTGTCTCAGATACGCAGTATTTT.

A single count supports this clone. The chain recombines TRBV9 with TRBJ1-1; possibly TRBD1 for D (6 bases). Trimming removed 0 bases at V and 1 base at J, with 7 bases between. Germline assignment: CDR1 SGDLS and CDR2 YYNGEE. The CDR3 sequence is 14 residues long. For the CDR3, the DNA is TGTGCCAGCAGCGTAGAACAGGGGAACACTGAAGCTTTCTTT. It specifies CASSVEQGNTEAFF.

V usage is TRBV3-1 (or the pseudogene TRBV3-2) and J usage is TRBJ1-5; 7 bases align to TRBD1. Germline values: CDR1 LGHDT, CDR2 YNNKEL (reference sequence). The CDR3 consists of 16 residues. The J segment lost 5 bases and the V segment lost 1 base, leaving 8 bases of the junction unmatched. The CDR3: CASSQGMTGSDQPQHF. CDR3 DNA sequence: TGTGCCAGCAGCCAAGGCATGACAGGGTCGGATCAGCCCCAGCATTTT.

V usage is TRBV27 and J usage is TRBJ2-2; D is tentatively TRBD1 or TRBD2 (5 bases each). Trimming shortened V by 6 bases and J by 3 bases, and 20 bases separated the two germline ends. From germline, CDR1 is MNHEY and CDR2 SMNVEV (reference sequence). There are 17 residues in the CDR3. The CDR3 DNA is TGTGCCAGCAGAAGTGGGACCTCTTTAACCCACACCGGGGAGCTGTTTTTT. This codes for CASRSGTSLTHTGELFF.

This clone was found once. The chain employs TRBV5-5 and TRBJ1-1, with a weak D call TRBD1 (5 bases). Trimming cost V 0 bases and J 5 bases, with 11 bases left between them. Germline values: CDR1 SGHKS, CDR2 YYEKEE (reference sequence). The CDR3 is 14 amino acids. The CDR3 loop is CASSLVGEGTEAFF. DNA of the CDR3: TGTGCCAGCAGCTTGGTAGGGGAAGGGACTGAAGCTTTCTTT.

The gene calls are TRBV6-5 and TRBJ2-7, with D possibly being TRBD2 (6 bases). The CDR3 is made up of 13 amino acids. Germline lookup yields CDR1 MNHEY and CDR2 SVGAGI. With 7 bases removed from V and 6 bases from J, the gap between germline ends came to 16 bases. CDR3 coding DNA: TGTGCCAGCATTGCGACCCACGGGGGCGAGCAGTACTTC. Its protein is CASIATHGGEQYF.